What follows are 26 T cell receptor beta chains derived from one specimen sequenced in a study of blood T cell repertoires in COVID-19. Some clones are missing from TCRdb's copy, which holds only in-frame ones; the method was immunoSEQ multiplex PCR. The sample holds 300,000 or so clones, 89% seen once. The sample consisted of PBMCs or T cells enriched from blood (not recorded which). These receptors all come from a woman aged 50 to 65 who had been exposed to COVID-19.

The chain couples TRBV5-1 to TRBJ1-1; perhaps TRBD1 as D (5 bases). Per the germline V gene, CDR1 is SGHRS and CDR2 is YFSETQ. V lost 1 base and J 2 bases, leaving 12 bases between the germline ends. The length of the CDR3 is 15 residues. CDR3 coding DNA: TGCGCCAGCAGCTTGATTCAGGGCGTCAACACTGAAGCTTTCTTT. It translates to CASSLIQGVNTEAFF.

The J gene is TRBJ1-5, the V gene TRBV24-1, with a tentative D call TRBD1 (6 bases). V shed 2 bases and J shed 2 bases, with 21 bases lying between them. There are 19 residues in the CDR3. CDR1 and CDR2 (germline): KGHDR, SFDVKD. The CDR3 region has the DNA TGTGCCACCAGTGATTCCCGGACAGAGCGCTGGGGTGGCAATCAGCCCCAGCATTTT. This gives the protein CATSDSRTERWGGNQPQHF.

This rearrangement joins TRBV6-5 to TRBJ2-7; 11 nucleotides align to TRBD1. The trim removed 7 bases at V and 0 bases at J, leaving 5 bases unmatched. This CDR3 is 15 amino acids long. Germline CDR1 is MNHEY and CDR2 is SVGAGI. CDR3 in amino acids: CASIRTGGDSYEQYF. In nucleotides, the CDR3 is TGTGCCAGCATCAGGACAGGGGGCGACTCCTACGAGCAGTACTTC.

This chain connects TRBV24-1 to TRBJ2-3, with TRBD1 identical over 9 bases. V dropped 3 bases and J dropped 7; count of bases not matched to a gene: 10. This CDR3 is 16 amino acids long. Germline CDR1 and CDR2: KGHDR and SFDVKD. The CDR3 protein is CATSDQLDRGRNTQYF. The CDR3 bases are TGTGCCACCAGTGATCAACTGGACAGGGGCAGGAATACGCAGTATTTT.

V is TRBV29-1 and J is TRBJ1-2, with TRBD1 matching 8 bases. Unmatched junction bases numbered 8, after V lost 7 bases and J lost 4 bases. The CDR3 has 13 amino acids. Germline-derived CDR1 and CDR2 are SQVTM and ANQGSEA. CDR3 loop: CSATDREGYGYTF. CDR3 DNA: TGCAGCGCTACGGACAGGGAAGGCTATGGCTACACCTTC.

The V gene is TRBV2, the J gene TRBJ2-5; D unclear. The CDR3 is 11 amino acids. V was shortened by 6 bases and J by 5 bases, with 7 bases between the two germline ends. Germline CDR1 and CDR2: SNHLY and FYNNEI. The CDR3 is CASRAEETQYF. The CDR3 DNA reads TGTGCCAGCAGGGCGGAGGAGACCCAGTACTTC.

The chain combines TRBV19 with TRBJ1-5, with 9 bases lining up with TRBD1. Germline loops: CDR1 LNHDA, CDR2 SQIVND (reference sequence). V dropped 8 bases and J dropped 7; count of bases not matched to a gene: 9. The CDR3 covers 14 residues. CDR3 sequence reads: CASDEDRGYQPQHF. Written as DNA, the CDR3 is TGTGCCAGTGACGAGGACAGGGGTTACCAGCCCCAGCATTTT.

V and J are TRBV6-5 and TRBJ1-1, with a weak D call TRBD1 (5 bases). Trimming cost V 8 bases and J 5 bases, with 21 bases left between them. Germline CDR1 MNHEY, CDR2 SVGAGI. The CDR3 has 15 residues. DNA for the CDR3: TGTGCCAGCTGTCGACAGACAGACCCCAATACTGAAGCTTTCTTT. This codes for CASCRQTDPNTEAFF.

The DNA for the CDR3 is TGCGCCAGCAGCCCCACAGGAAACTATGGCTACACCTTC. Translated: CASSPTGNYGYTF. The V gene is TRBV5-1, the J gene TRBJ1-2; D may be TRBD1 (5 bases). CDR1 is SGHRS, CDR2 YFSETQ, per germline. The CDR3 extends over 13 amino acids. V was cut by 4 bases and J by 2 bases, with 9 bases left in between.

The chain combines TRBV19 with TRBJ1-6; 10 bases map to TRBD1. The CDR3 sequence is 16 residues long. After removal of 3 bases from V and 6 bases from J, the junction contained 5 bases not matched to a gene. Per germline, CDR1 LNHDA and CDR2 SQIVND (reference sequence). The CDR3 region has the DNA TGTGCCAGTAGTATCGCGGGGACAGGGGCTAATTCACCCCTCCACTTT. Protein: CASSIAGTGANSPLHF.

This chain uses TRBV10-3 with TRBJ1-4; D is possibly TRBD1 (5 bases). The CDR3 consists of 13 residues. Trimming took off 4 bases at V and 4 bases at J, with 7 bases between the two ends. Looked up from germline, CDR1 is ENHRY and CDR2 is SYGVKD. CDR3 protein: CAISVGVNEKLFF. The CDR3 DNA follows: TGTGCCATCAGTGTAGGGGTTAATGAAAAACTGTTTTTT.

This clone was observed once. The chain links TRBV5-1 to TRBJ2-6; the match to TRBD1 covers 8 bases. Germline V gene lookup returns CDR1 SGHRS and CDR2 YFSETQ. The V and J ends lost 0 bases and 0 bases, in that order; junction bases with no gene match: 5. The CDR3 sequence is 18 residues long. CDR3 sequence reads: CASSLGWDRTSGANVLTF. For the CDR3, the DNA is TGCGCCAGCAGCTTGGGCTGGGACAGGACCTCTGGGGCCAACGTCCTGACTTTC.

This chain joins TRBV29-1 and TRBJ1-1, with a possible D match to TRBD1 (5 bases). From germline, CDR1 is SQVTM and CDR2 ANQGSEA. The CDR3 runs 13 residues. V lost 2 bases, J lost 3 bases, and 10 bases lay in between. The CDR3 is CSVERGPDTEAFF. Written as DNA, the CDR3 is TGCAGCGTTGAAAGGGGCCCTGACACTGAAGCTTTCTTT.

This chain joins TRBV4-1 and TRBJ2-4; the D is unclear. The CDR3 contains 17 residues. Germline CDR1 and CDR2: MGHRA and YSYEKL. Trimming took 1 base from V and 5 from J, leaving 18 bases between them. CDR3 protein: CASSQGSARTSQNIQYF. For the CDR3, the DNA is TGCGCCAGCAGCCAAGGCTCTGCCAGAACCTCCCAAAACATTCAGTACTTC.

V usage is TRBV4-1 and J usage is TRBJ1-6; TRBD1 matches 7 bases. Per the germline V gene, CDR1 is MGHRA and CDR2 is YSYEKL. V lost 0 bases to trimming and J lost 0 bases; unmatched junction nucleotides: 5. The CDR3 spans 18 residues. The CDR3 sequence: CASSQDLGQSSYNSPLHF. CDR3 nucleotide sequence: TGCGCCAGCAGCCAAGATCTGGGACAGAGCTCCTATAATTCACCCCTCCACTTT.

V gene TRBV11-2 combines with J gene TRBJ2-2; 8 bases are shared with TRBD1. The CDR3 contains 15 residues. Germline CDR1 reads SGHAT; CDR2 reads FQNNGV. V was pared by 5 bases and J by 6 bases, with 8 bases of the junction left unmatched. The DNA of the CDR3 is TGTGCCAGCAGCATTCTCTCAGGGGGCCCCGGGGAGCTGTTTTTT. Protein sequence: CASSILSGGPGELFF. Together with reference TRBV11-2 and TRBJ2-2, the CDR3 gives the full variable domain: EAGVAQSPRYKIIEKRQSVAFWCNPISGHATLYWYQQILGQGPKLLIQFQNNGVVDDSQLPKDRFSAERLKGVDSTLKIQPAKLEDSAVYLCASSILSGGPGELFFGEGSRLTVL.

The V and J genes are TRBV27 and TRBJ1-5; 8 bases line up with TRBD1. Looked up from germline, CDR1 is MNHEY and CDR2 is SMNVEV (reference sequence). Germline trimming cut 6 bases from V and 9 bases from J; bases unmatched to any gene: 13. The CDR3 sequence is 15 residues long. The CDR3 coding sequence is TGTGCCAGCAGCCTTGGACAGGGATTGTTCGGGCCCCAGCATTTT. Residues: CASSLGQGLFGPQHF.

The chain links TRBV15 to TRBJ2-7, with D possibly matching TRBD1 (6 bases). The CDR3 length is 14 residues. The germline CDR1 and CDR2 sequences are LNHNV and YYDKDF (reference sequence). V dropped 5 bases and J dropped 3 bases, with 14 bases sitting between them. The CDR3 is CATSGGDSLYEQYF. The CDR3 DNA follows: TGTGCCACCAGCGGGGGCGACAGCCTCTACGAGCAGTACTTC. Supplemented by reference TRBV15 and TRBJ2-7, the full variable domain reads DAMVIQNPRYQVTQFGKPVTLSCSQTLNHNVMYWYQQKSSQAPKLLFHYYDKDFNNEADTPDNFQSRRPNTSFCFLDIRSPGLGDTAMYLCATSGGDSLYEQYFGPGTRLTVT.

The V and J genes are TRBV7-8 and TRBJ1-6; 7 nucleotides agree with TRBD1. V trimming: 1 base; J trimming: 3 bases; junction bases outside the gene matches: 12. The CDR3 is made up of 19 amino acids. Per the germline V gene, CDR1 is SGHVS and CDR2 is FQNEAQ. The CDR3 sequence: CASSLVRVQGPRYNSPLHF. CDR3 DNA: TGTGCCAGCAGCTTAGTTCGGGTACAGGGGCCCCGCTATAATTCACCCCTCCACTTT.

The chain links TRBV10-3 to TRBJ2-5; TRBD1 matches 9 bases. The J segment lost 4 bases and the V segment lost 4 bases, leaving 7 bases of the junction unmatched. Germline assignment: CDR1 ENHRY and CDR2 SYGVKD. The CDR3 consists of 15 residues. The chain's CDR3 is CAISAPTGGVETQYF. The CDR3 DNA sequence: TGTGCCATCAGTGCCCCTACAGGGGGCGTAGAGACCCAGTACTTC.

V is TRBV11-2 and J is TRBJ1-6; a weak D match, TRBD1 (6 bases). This CDR3 region has 14 residues. CDR1 and CDR2 from the germline V gene are SGHAT and FQNNGV. The ends were cut back, 5 bases at V and 6 bases at J, with 11 bases in the middle. CDR3 in DNA: TGTGCCAGCAGCCACGACAGGCGTAATTCACCCCTCCACTTT. Its translation is CASSHDRRNSPLHF. The full variable domain, with the rest looked up from reference TRBV11-2 and TRBJ1-6, is EAGVAQSPRYKIIEKRQSVAFWCNPISGHATLYWYQQILGQGPKLLIQFQNNGVVDDSQLPKDRFSAERLKGVDSTLKIQPAKLEDSAVYLCASSHDRRNSPLHFGNGTRLTVT.

The genes are TRBV6-1 and TRBJ1-6; no firm D call. Per the germline V gene, CDR1 is MNHNS and CDR2 is SASEGT. This CDR3 region has 16 residues. V was shortened by 0 bases and J by 6 bases, with 12 bases between the two germline ends. In DNA form, the CDR3 reads TGTGCCAGCAGTGAAGCGGCAGCGTCCCCTAATTCACCCCTCCACTTT. Encoded protein: CASSEAAASPNSPLHF.

V usage is TRBV14 and J usage is TRBJ1-4, with D tentatively TRBD1 (6 bases). Trimming stripped 0 bases from V and 8 bases from J, with 16 bases between. The CDR3 runs 16 residues. Germline lookup yields CDR1 SGHDN and CDR2 FVKESK. DNA of the CDR3: TGTGCCAGCAGCCAAGATTACTCAGGGAGGGGGGAAAAACTGTTTTTT. Its translation is CASSQDYSGRGEKLFF.

The chain uses TRBV4-1 and TRBJ1-1; D ambiguous. Germline CDR1 and CDR2: MGHRA and YSYEKL. V was cut by 1 base and J by 2 bases, with 5 bases left in between. This CDR3 is 13 amino acids long. The CDR3 DNA reads TGCGCCAGCAGCCAAGCTTTCAACACTGAAGCTTTCTTT. It yields the protein CASSQAFNTEAFF.

The chain joins TRBV30 to TRBJ2-7; TRBD2 matches 11 bases. CDR1 and CDR2 from the germline V gene are GTSNPN and SVGIG (reference sequence). V was clipped by 4 bases and J by 4 bases; unmatched bases: 9. This CDR3 region has 15 residues. CDR3 amino acids: CAWMFLAGGKYEQYF. CDR3 DNA sequence: TGTGCCTGGATGTTTCTAGCGGGGGGAAAATACGAGCAGTACTTC.

The gene calls are TRBV7-8 and TRBJ2-7; 7 bases fit TRBD2. The V segment lost 4 bases and the J segment 3 bases; nucleotides outside the gene matches: 6. CDR3 length: 14 amino acids. Germline loops: CDR1 SGHVS, CDR2 FQNEAQ. CDR3 coding DNA: TGTGCCAGCAGCTCAAGCGGGACCCTCTACGAGCAGTACTTC. This translates into CASSSSGTLYEQYF.